This is a list of T cell receptor beta chains from one sample in a study of graft-versus-host responses after intestinal transplantation. No cognate antigen is known for these TCRs. Generated by immunoSEQ multiplex PCR, the TCRdb table keeps only in-frame clones and is missing some. In the table there are around 90,000 clones, roughly 90% of which are singletons. The sequenced sample was unstimulated CD8+ T cells sorted from spleen or lymph node cells, obtained before transplant. The receptors were sampled from a human donor who was the organ donor for an intestinal transplant. CDR3s include the opening cysteine and the closing phenylalanine or tryptophan. D genes are given only for firm matches. Not every row has a clone size; where given, it reads once, few, many or a size class.

D,V,J,size,DNA,CDR3
TRBD1,TRBV15,TRBJ2-7,once,TGTGCCACCAGCAGAGACCCGGGACAGGGGGCCCACGAGCAGTACTTC,CATSRDPGQGAHEQYF
TRBD1,TRBV11-2,TRBJ1-2,.,TGTGCCAGCAGCTTACCTCGGACAGGGGATAAATATGGCTACACCTTC,CASSLPRTGDKYGYTF
TRBD1,TRBV27,TRBJ1-2,.,TGTGCCAGCAGTTTAACAGGGGGCAATGTCTATGGCTACACCTTC,CASSLTGGNVYGYTF
.,TRBV7-8,TRBJ2-1,.,TGTGCCAGCAGCTTATCCACTTACAATGAGCAGTTCTTC,CASSLSTYNEQFF
TRBD2,TRBV28,TRBJ2-5,.,TGTGCCAGCAGTTTCAGTCTAGCGGGAGGGTCGGGGGAGACCCAGTACTTC,CASSFSLAGGSGETQYF
.,TRBV11-3,TRBJ2-7,.,TGTGCCAGCAGCTATGGGGCCCGCTACGAGCAGTACTTC,CASSYGARYEQYF
.,TRBV5-4,TRBJ2-3,.,TGTGCCAGCAGCCCAACCAGGGATCTGGGACTGGGTGCGTATTTT,CASSPTRDLGLGAYF
.,TRBV10-2,TRBJ1-2,.,TGCGCCAGCAGACGGGGACTGCCCTATGGCTACACCTTC,CASRRGLPYGYTF
.,TRBV7-3,TRBJ1-2,.,TGTGCCAGCAGCTTATATGGAGGGGAGGCGGGTGGCTACACCTTC,CASSLYGGEAGGYTF
.,TRBV30,TRBJ2-3,.,TGTGCCTGGGAGGTGACAGGGACTAGCACAGATACGCAGTATTTT,CAWEVTGTSTDTQYF
TRBD2,TRBV28,TRBJ2-7,.,TGTGCCAGCAGTCCTCAAAGCGGGAGGTTATCCTACGAGCAGTACTTC,CASSPQSGRLSYEQYF
TRBD1,TRBV19,TRBJ1-2,.,TGTGCCAGTAGCCCAACTCCCGGGACAGGAGGCTACACCTTC,CASSPTPGTGGYTF
TRBD2,TRBV19,TRBJ2-3,.,TGTGCCAGTAGTAGACAAAATAGCGGGAGGTACACAGATACGCAGTATTTT,CASSRQNSGRYTDTQYF
.,TRBV6-1,TRBJ2-3,.,TGTGCCAGCAGCCCCCATGAGACAGATACGCAGTATTTT,CASSPHETDTQYF
TRBD2,TRBV7-8,TRBJ2-2,.,TGTGCCAGCAGCCTAGGACTAGCGGGGGATTTAAACACCGGGGAGCTGTTTTTT,CASSLGLAGDLNTGELFF
.,TRBV10-3,TRBJ1-2,.,TGTGCCATCAGTGAGAGGGCAGGGGACCACTCGTCCTATGGCTACACCTTC,CAISERAGDHSSYGYTF
.,TRBV29-1,TRBJ1-6,.,TGCAGCGCCCGACACCGTTGGAATTCACCCCTCCACTTT,CSARHRWNSPLHF
.,TRBV5-1,TRBJ1-1,.,TGCGCCAGCAGCTTGGCCGGGGTGGGCACTGAAGCTTTCTTT,CASSLAGVGTEAFF
.,TRBV11-2,TRBJ1-1,.,TGTGCCAGCAGCTTAAGTAGTGGCACTGAAGCTTTCTTT,CASSLSSGTEAFF
.,TRBV10-1,TRBJ2-1,.,TGCGCCAGCAGTGATAGCGGTGAGCAGTTCTTC,CASSDSGEQFF
TRBD1,TRBV5-6,TRBJ1-3,.,TGTGCCAGCAGCCTAGGGACAGGGGACACCATATATTTT,CASSLGTGDTIYF
.,TRBV4-2,TRBJ1-2,.,TGTGCCAGCAGCGACAGTAACTATGGCTACACCTTC,CASSDSNYGYTF
.,TRBV29-1,TRBJ1-4,.,TGCAGCCCCCTGCCCGGTGAAAAACTGTTTTTT,CSPLPGEKLFF
TRBD1,TRBV29-1,TRBJ2-7,.,TGCAGCGTAGGGCCGGGACAGGGAAACGAGCAGTACTTC,CSVGPGQGNEQYF
.,TRBV27,TRBJ1-5,.,TGTGCCAGCAGTCCGCAAGGAGGTCAGCCCCAGCATTTT,CASSPQGGQPQHF
TRBD1,TRBV30,TRBJ2-7,.,TGTGCCTGGAGTCGGGGACAGGGGATCGACGAGCAGTACTTC,CAWSRGQGIDEQYF
.,TRBV5-1,TRBJ2-7,.,TGCGCCAGCAGCACCGGGTTGGATGGCTACGAGCAGTACTTC,CASSTGLDGYEQYF
.,TRBV27,TRBJ1-2,.,TGTGCCAGCAGTTTATTGGGGGGAATGGATGGCTACACCTTC,CASSLLGGMDGYTF
TRBD1,TRBV6-5,TRBJ1-1,.,TGTGCCAGCAGTTACTCGTCAGGGGGAGAAGCTTTCTTT,CASSYSSGGEAFF
.,TRBV21-1,TRBJ2-3,.,TGTGCCAGCAGCAAATTGTCTGAGGACAGGGGCACAGATACGCAGTATTTT,CASSKLSEDRGTDTQYF
.,TRBV5-1,TRBJ1-2,few,TGCGCCAGCAGCTTGTTTCCGGGTGATGGCTACACCTTC,CASSLFPGDGYTF
.,TRBV2,TRBJ1-3,few,TGTGCCAGCAGTGACGTTTACACCATATATTTT,CASSDVYTIYF
.,TRBV5-1,TRBJ1-2,once,TGCGCCAGCAGCTTGGGACAGAGCTATGGCTACACCTTC,CASSLGQSYGYTF
TRBD2,TRBV5-1,TRBJ2-3,.,TGCGCCAGCAACATTGACGGGACTAGCGGGAGCGCAGATACGCAGTATTTT,CASNIDGTSGSADTQYF
.,TRBV25-1,TRBJ2-3,.,TGTGCCAGCAGTGACTTATCGAAGCTCACTAGCACAGATACGCAGTATTTT,CASSDLSKLTSTDTQYF
.,TRBV7-6,TRBJ1-1,.,TGTGCCAGCAGCTTCGGGTCAAACACTGAAGCTTTCTTT,CASSFGSNTEAFF
.,TRBV30,TRBJ2-1,.,TGTGCCTGGAGTGGGAGCGGAAAAAACCATGAGCAGTTCTTC,CAWSGSGKNHEQFF
TRBD2,TRBV5-1,TRBJ2-7,.,TGCGCCAGCAGCTTGGCGTTTGCGGGAGGGCTCAGTGGATCCTACGAGCAGTACTTC,CASSLAFAGGLSGSYEQYF
.,TRBV6-1,TRBJ2-7,.,TGTGCCAGCAGTGACTTTAGCCCGGGGTTAAATTTCTACGAGCAGTACTTC,CASSDFSPGLNFYEQYF
TRBD2,TRBV27,TRBJ2-1,.,TGTGCCAGCAGTATTGGAGGATTAGCGGGCTACAATGAGCAGTTCTTC,CASSIGGLAGYNEQFF
TRBD1,TRBV27,TRBJ2-7,.,TGTGCCAGCAGAGGGACAGACCCTTACGAGCAGTACTTC,CASRGTDPYEQYF
TRBD2,TRBV5-1,TRBJ2-7,.,TGCGCCAGCAGCCCACCAGGCGCGGGGGGGCCTTTAGACGAGCAGTACTTC,CASSPPGAGGPLDEQYF
.,TRBV5-6,TRBJ2-5,.,TGTGCCAGCAGCCTCGGCGGTACGCCCCGAGAGACCCAGTACTTC,CASSLGGTPRETQYF